The clone carrying this T cell receptor beta chain was counted only a few times. Antigen: not known. Each CDR3 protein gets one entry after TCRdb re-called the 5' RACE reads with MiXCR. The profile shows about 920,000 distinct CDR3 sequences, approximately 13% of them singletons. CDR3 size: 14 residues. The V and J ends lost 7 bases and 3 bases, in that order; junction bases with no gene match: 4. The germline gives CDR1 MNHNS, CDR2 SASEGT. The data were obtained in a study of identical twins. Regarding the study as a whole: Not following the same donors, the study drew its conclusions from cross-sectional statistical analysis. The abundant beta clonotypes from cord blood had fewer insertions, and memory repertoires had none of this. When twins shared out-of-frame alpha sequences, those sequences had excess low generation probability.

The same data also went into a second study, on yellow fever vaccine responses in identical twins. In that study: Twins reportedly appeared to share part of their vaccine T cell response while keeping part individual.

The chain couples TRBV6-1 to TRBJ1-1; 11 bases map to TRBD1. The origin of this receptor is a woman younger than 35 in good health. The source material was PBMCs. CDR3 residues: CASIPGQGDTEAFF. CDR3 coding DNA: TGTGCCAGCATTCCGGGACAGGGGGACACTGAAGCTTTCTTT.